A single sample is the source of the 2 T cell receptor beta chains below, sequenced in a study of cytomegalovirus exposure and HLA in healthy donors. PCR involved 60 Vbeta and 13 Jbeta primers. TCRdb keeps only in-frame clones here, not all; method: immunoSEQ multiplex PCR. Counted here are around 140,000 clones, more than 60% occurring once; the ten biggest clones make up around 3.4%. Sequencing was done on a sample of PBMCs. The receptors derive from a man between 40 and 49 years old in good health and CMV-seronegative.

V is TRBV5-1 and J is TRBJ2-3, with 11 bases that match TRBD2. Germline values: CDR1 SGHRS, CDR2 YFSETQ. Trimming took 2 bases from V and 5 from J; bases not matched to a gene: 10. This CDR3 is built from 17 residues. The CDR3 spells CASSFPLLAGVLDTQYF. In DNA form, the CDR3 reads TGCGCCAGCAGCTTTCCCCTACTAGCGGGGGTCCTAGATACGCAGTATTTT.

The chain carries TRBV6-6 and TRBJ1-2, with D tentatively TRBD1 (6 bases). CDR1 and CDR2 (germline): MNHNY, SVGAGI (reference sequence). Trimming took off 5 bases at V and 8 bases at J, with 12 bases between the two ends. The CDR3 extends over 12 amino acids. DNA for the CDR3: TGTGCCAGCAGTAAACAGGGAGACGGCTACACCTTC. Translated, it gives CASSKQGDGYTF.